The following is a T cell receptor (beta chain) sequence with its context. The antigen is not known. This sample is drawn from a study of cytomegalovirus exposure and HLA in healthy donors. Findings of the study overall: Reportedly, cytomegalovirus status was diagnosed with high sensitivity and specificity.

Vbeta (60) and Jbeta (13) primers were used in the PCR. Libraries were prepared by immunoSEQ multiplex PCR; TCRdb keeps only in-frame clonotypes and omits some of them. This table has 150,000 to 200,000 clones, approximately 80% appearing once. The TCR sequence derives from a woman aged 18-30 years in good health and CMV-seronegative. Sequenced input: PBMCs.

CDR3 loop: CASSQDQEVAGIQETQYF. The CDR3 nucleotides read TGTGCCAGCAGCCAAGATCAAGAAGTAGCGGGGATCCAAGAGACCCAGTACTTC. J is TRBJ2-5 and V is TRBV4-2; 8 bases are shared with TRBD2. CDR1 and CDR2 from the germline V gene are LGHNA and YNFKEQ. V shed 0 bases and J 1 base; nucleotides not matched to a gene: 10. CDR3 length: 18 amino acids.